The sequence of this T cell receptor (beta chain) was determined in a study of vaccination effects on CD4 cells after COVID-19. The study, taken as a whole, reports: Clones induced by infection and by vaccine showed marked clonal contraction late after vaccination.

CDR1 is SGDLS, CDR2 YYNGEE, per germline. CDR3 length: 16 residues. Trimming shortened V by 0 bases and J by 0 bases, and 10 bases separated the two germline ends. In this sample, this clone turned up a few times. Its antigen is unknown. Following an approximately eleven-day culture, CD4+ T cells were purified. IL-2 medium took the place of half the medium on both days 3 and 7. The protocol was immunoSEQ multiplex PCR, while the TCRdb copy is restricted to in-frame clones and leaves out a portion. The top ten hold roughly 1.9% of the sample, which has over 65,000 clones, 77% seen once. Sequenced material: CD4+ T cells from PBMCs cultured without peptide, taken before COVID-19 vaccination. V usage is TRBV9 and J usage is TRBJ2-1, with unresolved D. This TCR derives from a human donor who received a COVID-19 vaccine. Written as DNA, the CDR3 is TGTGCCAGCAGCGTAGAAGGTATAAGCTCCTACAATGAGCAGTTCTTC. Its translation is CASSVEGISSYNEQFF.